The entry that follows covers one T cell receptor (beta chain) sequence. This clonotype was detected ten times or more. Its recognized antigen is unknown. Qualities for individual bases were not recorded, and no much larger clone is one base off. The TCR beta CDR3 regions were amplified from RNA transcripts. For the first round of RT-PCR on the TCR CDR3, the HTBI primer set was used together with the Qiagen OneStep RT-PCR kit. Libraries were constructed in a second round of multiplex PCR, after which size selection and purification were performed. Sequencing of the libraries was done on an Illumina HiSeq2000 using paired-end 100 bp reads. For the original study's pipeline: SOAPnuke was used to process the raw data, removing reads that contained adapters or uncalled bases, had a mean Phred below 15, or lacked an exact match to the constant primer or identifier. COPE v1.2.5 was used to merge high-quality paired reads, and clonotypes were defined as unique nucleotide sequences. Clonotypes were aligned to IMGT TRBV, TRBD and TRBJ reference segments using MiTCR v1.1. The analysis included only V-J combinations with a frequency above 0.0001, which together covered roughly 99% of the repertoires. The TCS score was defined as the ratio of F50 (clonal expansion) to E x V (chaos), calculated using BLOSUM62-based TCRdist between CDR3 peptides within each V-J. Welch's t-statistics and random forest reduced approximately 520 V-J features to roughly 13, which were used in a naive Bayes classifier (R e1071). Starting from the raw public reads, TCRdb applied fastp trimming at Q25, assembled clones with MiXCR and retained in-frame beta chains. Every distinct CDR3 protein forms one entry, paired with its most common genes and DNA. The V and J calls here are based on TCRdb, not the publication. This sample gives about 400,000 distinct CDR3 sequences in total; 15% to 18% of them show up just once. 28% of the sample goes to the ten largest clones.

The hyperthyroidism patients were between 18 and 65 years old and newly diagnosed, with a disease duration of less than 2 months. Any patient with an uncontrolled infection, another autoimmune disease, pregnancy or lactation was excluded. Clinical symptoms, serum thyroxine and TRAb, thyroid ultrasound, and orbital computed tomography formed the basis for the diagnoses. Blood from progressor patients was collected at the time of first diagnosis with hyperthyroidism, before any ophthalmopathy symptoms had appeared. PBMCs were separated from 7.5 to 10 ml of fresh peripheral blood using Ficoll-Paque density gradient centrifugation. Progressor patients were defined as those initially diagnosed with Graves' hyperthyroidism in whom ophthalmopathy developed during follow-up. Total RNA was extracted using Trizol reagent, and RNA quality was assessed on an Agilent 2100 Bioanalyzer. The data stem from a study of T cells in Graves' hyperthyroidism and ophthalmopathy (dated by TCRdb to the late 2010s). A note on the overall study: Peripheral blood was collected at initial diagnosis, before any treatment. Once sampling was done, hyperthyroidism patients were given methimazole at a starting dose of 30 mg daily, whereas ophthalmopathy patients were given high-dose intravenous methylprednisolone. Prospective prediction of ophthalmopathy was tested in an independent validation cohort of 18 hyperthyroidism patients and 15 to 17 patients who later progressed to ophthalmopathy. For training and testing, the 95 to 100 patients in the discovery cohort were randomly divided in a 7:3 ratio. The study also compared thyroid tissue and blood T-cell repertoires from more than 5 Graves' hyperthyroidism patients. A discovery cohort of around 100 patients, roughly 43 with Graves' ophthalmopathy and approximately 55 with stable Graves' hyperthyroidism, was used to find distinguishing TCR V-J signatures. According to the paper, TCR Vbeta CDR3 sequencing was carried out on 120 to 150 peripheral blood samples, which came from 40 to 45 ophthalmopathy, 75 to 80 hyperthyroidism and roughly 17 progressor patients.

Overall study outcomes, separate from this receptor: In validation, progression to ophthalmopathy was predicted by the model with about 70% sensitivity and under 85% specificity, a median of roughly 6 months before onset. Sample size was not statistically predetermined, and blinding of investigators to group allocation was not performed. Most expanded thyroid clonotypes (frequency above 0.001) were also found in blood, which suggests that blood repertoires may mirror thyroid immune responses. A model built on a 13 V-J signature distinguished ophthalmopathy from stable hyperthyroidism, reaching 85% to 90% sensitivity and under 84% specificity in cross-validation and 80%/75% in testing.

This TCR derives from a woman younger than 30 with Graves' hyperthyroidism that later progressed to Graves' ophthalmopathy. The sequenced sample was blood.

At the DNA level, the sequence is TGTGCCAGCAGCGAGGAGGGTGAGAACACTGAAGCTTTCTTT. This yields the protein CASSEEGENTEAFF. The V gene is TRBV2 and the J gene is TRBJ1-1; the D gene lacks a confident call. The CDR3 measures 14 amino acids from cysteine to phenylalanine. The retained sequence is limited to the CDR3, 42 bases, with the frame set at the first base. Cut back by 6 bases and 1 base, the V and J ends lie 12 bases apart. CDR1 and CDR2, per the germline V gene, are SNHLY and FYNNEI.